These 23 T cell receptor beta chains originate from one sample sequenced in a study of T cell responses to AZD1222 COVID-19 vaccine. Profiling relied on immunoSEQ multiplex PCR, and the TCRdb table lists in-frame clones only, not all of them. Counted here are 150,000 or so clones, 80% to 85% occurring once; the ten biggest clones make up 4.1%. Material: peripheral blood, obtained on day 0 of MenACWY control vaccination. The source of these receptors is an adult in good health.

The rearrangement uses TRBV19 and TRBJ1-6, with 7 nucleotides matching TRBD1. CDR3 length: 15 amino acids. Germline lookup yields CDR1 LNHDA and CDR2 SQIVND (reference sequence). Trimming took 5 bases from V and 7 from J; bases not matched to a gene: 8. CDR3 loop: CASSSRQGGNSPLHF. For the CDR3, the DNA is TGTGCCAGTAGTTCCAGACAGGGCGGGAATTCACCCCTCCACTTT.

This chain links TRBV7-9 with TRBJ2-3; no clear D. Germline assignment: CDR1 SEHNR and CDR2 FQNEAQ (reference sequence). Trimming stripped 1 base from V and 2 bases from J, with 7 bases between. This CDR3 comprises 14 residues. The CDR3 DNA reads as TGTGCCAGCAGCTTAGGCGACACCACAGATACGCAGTATTTT. It codes for CASSLGDTTDTQYF.

The chain employs TRBV7-6 and TRBJ1-2; 7 bases align to TRBD1. Losses at the gene ends were 0 bases for V and 0 bases for J; bases not matched to a gene: 7. This CDR3 region has 17 residues. CDR1 and CDR2 from the germline V gene are SGHVS and FNYEAQ. CDR3 DNA sequence: TGTGCCAGCAGCTTAGCGGAGACAGGGATCACTAACTATGGCTACACCTTC. It specifies CASSLAETGITNYGYTF.

J is TRBJ2-1 and V is TRBV6-4; possibly TRBD2 for D (7 bases). Germline V gene sequence: CDR1 MRHNA, CDR2 SNTAGT. The CDR3 totals 14 residues. Trimming took off 3 bases at V and 4 bases at J, with 10 bases between the two ends. The CDR3 reads CASSERGGYNEQFF. CDR3 nucleotides: TGTGCCAGCAGTGAAAGGGGGGGATACAATGAGCAGTTCTTC.

The chain recombines TRBV3-1 (or the pseudogene TRBV3-2) with TRBJ2-3; 8 bases are a match to TRBD2. The J segment lost 2 bases and the V segment lost 4 bases, leaving 5 bases of the junction unmatched. This CDR3 region has 15 residues. The germline CDR1 and CDR2 sequences are LGHDT and YNNKEL (reference sequence). CDR3 DNA: TGTGCCAGCAGCCTTGGACTAGCCTCCACAGATACGCAGTATTTT. Its protein product is CASSLGLASTDTQYF.

The gene calls are TRBV24-1 and TRBJ1-5, with a weak D call TRBD1 (6 bases). Trimming removed 4 bases from V and 6 bases from J, with 6 bases in between. The CDR3 has 12 residues. Germline V gene data show CDR1 as KGHDR and CDR2 as SFDVKD. The CDR3 DNA reads TGTGCCACCAGTGAAGGGGGTCAGCCCCAGCATTTT. It is translated as CATSEGGQPQHF.

J is TRBJ2-1 and V is TRBV18; D gene ambiguous. This CDR3 has 13 amino acids. Germline assignment: CDR1 KGHSH and CDR2 LQKENI. V gave up 3 bases and J gave up 4 bases, with 7 bases separating them. Written as DNA, the CDR3 is TGTGCCAGCTCACCTGGCGTATACAATGAGCAGTTCTTC. This codes for CASSPGVYNEQFF.

The V call is TRBV6-2 or TRBV6-3, the J call TRBJ1-6, with 10 bases matching TRBD1. V lost 5 bases and J lost 0; bases outside the gene matches: 4. Germline V lookup: CDR1 MNHEY, CDR2 SVGEGT. This CDR3 has 17 amino acids. The CDR3, as DNA: TGTGCCAGCAGTCGGACAGGGGGACTCTCCTATAATTCACCCCTCCACTTT. As protein: CASSRTGGLSYNSPLHF.

The chain uses TRBV3-1 (or the pseudogene TRBV3-2) and TRBJ2-2; D is uncertain. Trimming left V 4 bases short and J 5 bases short, with 8 bases between. The CDR3 length is 13 residues. Germline V gene lookup returns CDR1 LGHDT and CDR2 YNNKEL (reference sequence). The CDR3 region is CASSLTETGELFF. The CDR3 coding sequence is TGTGCCAGCAGCCTGACCGAAACCGGGGAGCTGTTTTTT.

The chain is built from TRBV20-1 and TRBJ2-7, with D possibly being TRBD1 or TRBD2 (5 bases each). Germline CDR1 is DFQATT and CDR2 is SNEGSKA (reference sequence). There are 13 residues in the CDR3. Trimming took off 3 bases at V and 1 base at J, with 10 bases between the two ends. CDR3: CSASRGRSYEQYF. CDR3 bases: TGCAGTGCTAGTCGGGGCAGGTCCTACGAGCAGTACTTC.

This chain links TRBV7-6 with TRBJ2-5; the D gene is possibly TRBD2 (5 bases). CDR1 is SGHVS and CDR2 is FNYEAQ in the germline V gene. The V end was cut by 2 bases, the J end by 1 base, with 5 bases between. The CDR3 covers 13 residues. The CDR3 coding sequence is TGTGCCAGCAGCTTAAGCGGCCAAGAGACCCAGTACTTC. Protein sequence: CASSLSGQETQYF.

The J gene is TRBJ2-5, the V gene TRBV10-2; 11 nucleotides agree with TRBD2. The CDR3 length is 15 residues. V was clipped by 6 bases and J by 0 bases; unmatched bases: 3. Germline-derived CDR1 and CDR2 are WSHSY and SAAADI. The CDR3 DNA reads as TGCGCCAGCAGGCCTAGCGGGGGGTACCAAGAGACCCAGTACTTC. Protein: CASRPSGGYQETQYF.

The chain carries TRBV10-1 and TRBJ2-5; tentatively, D is TRBD1 or TRBD2 (5 bases each). Trimming pared 4 bases from V and 4 bases from J, leaving 10 bases between. The germline CDR1 and CDR2 sequences are WNHNN and SYGVQD (reference sequence). The CDR3 is made up of 13 amino acids. This CDR3 reads CASSGPGRETQYF. Written as DNA, the CDR3 is TGCGCCAGCAGTGGGCCGGGGCGAGAGACCCAGTACTTC.

The chain combines TRBV13 with TRBJ2-3, with D possibly called TRBD1 or TRBD2 (6 bases each). Per germline, CDR1 PRHDT and CDR2 FYEKMQ (reference sequence). CDR3 length: 17 residues. V dropped 4 bases and J dropped 3 bases, with 20 bases sitting between them. The CDR3 nucleotides are TGTGCCAGCAGCTCCACGGGGGCTACCCCCCGGACAGATACGCAGTATTTT. Amino acid sequence: CASSSTGATPRTDTQYF.

This CDR3 is CASSDRGGTDTQYF. The CDR3 bases are TGTGCCAGCAGTGACAGGGGTGGCACAGATACGCAGTATTTT. The genes are TRBV6-4 and TRBJ2-3, with D perhaps TRBD1 (5 bases). This CDR3 has 14 residues. Between the trimmed V and J ends, which lost 2 bases and 1 base, there was a span of 7 bases. The germline V gene has CDR1 MRHNA and CDR2 SNTAGT.

The chain carries TRBV28 and TRBJ1-1; possible D gene TRBD1, 5 bases. The CDR3 spans 16 residues. V was cut by 3 bases and J by 1 base, with 15 bases left in between. Looked up from germline, CDR1 is MDHEN and CDR2 is SYDVKM. The DNA of the CDR3 is TGTGCCAGCAGTTTCGGGGACTGGGGCCAGAACACTGAAGCTTTCTTT. Its protein is CASSFGDWGQNTEAFF.

The rearrangement joins TRBV5-1 to TRBJ2-7; D is possibly TRBD1 (5 bases). The germline V gene has CDR1 SGHRS and CDR2 YFSETQ. Trimming stripped 0 bases from V and 6 bases from J, with 16 bases between. The CDR3 sequence is 15 residues long. This chain's CDR3 is CASSLGQTMSGEQYF. The CDR3 DNA is TGCGCCAGCAGCTTGGGACAGACGATGTCGGGCGAGCAGTACTTC. Full variable domain (remainder filled in from reference TRBV5-1 and TRBJ2-7): KAGVTQTPRYLIKTRGQQVTLSCSPISGHRSVSWYQQTPGQGLQFLFEYFSETQRNKGNFPGRFSGRQFSNSRSEMNVSTLELGDSALYLCASSLGQTMSGEQYFGPGTRLTVT.

The chain carries TRBV6-2 or TRBV6-3 and TRBJ1-5; D possibly corresponds to TRBD1 (5 bases). V lost 5 bases to trimming and J lost 2 bases, with 19 bases between them. Germline V lookup: CDR1 MNHEY, CDR2 SVGEGT. The CDR3 sequence is 17 residues long. The CDR3 nucleotides are TGTGCCAGCAGTCAACCTCGGGGCGGGGTAGGCAATCAGCCCCAGCATTTT. This sequence encodes CASSQPRGGVGNQPQHF.

This clone has only a few counts. This rearrangement joins TRBV6-5 to TRBJ1-2, with 7 positions matching TRBD1. The CDR3 is made up of 13 amino acids. Germline V gene sequence: CDR1 MNHEY, CDR2 SVGAGI. Trimming took 6 bases from V and 5 from J; bases not matched to a gene: 6. The CDR3 bases are TGTGCCAGCAGCGAGGACAGGAGATATGGCTACACCTTC. Its protein product is CASSEDRRYGYTF.

CDR3 nucleotides: TGCGCCAGCAGCTTGGATGCAGGGAACTATGGCTACACCTTC. Translating gives CASSLDAGNYGYTF. The J gene is TRBJ1-2, the V gene TRBV5-1; tentatively, D is TRBD1 (5 bases). Germline V CDR1 and CDR2: SGHRS, YFSETQ. Trimming cost V 0 bases and J 2 bases, with 8 bases left between them. The CDR3 consists of 14 residues.

The rearrangement joins TRBV27 to TRBJ1-2; no reliable D call. The CDR3 has 14 residues. V dropped 8 bases and J dropped 4 bases, with 17 bases sitting between them. The germline CDR1 and CDR2 sequences are MNHEY and SMNVEV (reference sequence). DNA for the CDR3: TGTGCCAGCTTCTCCAGGACGGGCGTCTATGGCTACACCTTC. Protein sequence: CASFSRTGVYGYTF.

The chain carries TRBV5-5 and TRBJ1-1; D perhaps matches TRBD1 (5 bases). This CDR3 spans 14 amino acids. Trimming shortened V by 0 bases and J by 2 bases, and 8 bases separated the two germline ends. Germline CDR1 SGHKS, CDR2 YYEKEE (reference sequence). CDR3 residues: CASSLGDLNTEAFF. DNA for the CDR3: TGTGCCAGCAGCTTGGGGGACCTTAACACTGAAGCTTTCTTT.

This rearrangement joins TRBV7-3 to TRBJ2-6; D is unclear. There are 14 residues in the CDR3. The germline gives CDR1 SGHTA, CDR2 FQGTGA. Trimming left V 3 bases short and J 0 bases short, with 3 bases between. Here the CDR3 DNA reads TGTGCCAGCAGCTTGAGCTCTGGGGCCAACGTCCTGACTTTC. It translates to CASSLSSGANVLTF.